Here is one TCR beta chain with its context. The data stem from a study of blood T cell repertoires in COVID-19. Overall study context: Researchers got acute and convalescent COVID-19 samples from the United States, Italy and Spain. T cells, B-cell-depleted T cells, or PBMCs supplied cDNA or gDNA.

V was shortened by 3 bases and J by 7 bases, with 13 bases between the two germline ends. The germline V gene encodes CDR1 MNHEY and CDR2 SVGAGI. There are 14 residues in the CDR3. Original analysis: Amplifying reference gene primers gave estimates of nucleated cell counts. TCRdb's table, derived via immunoSEQ multiplex PCR, lists solely in-frame clones and lacks some. D and trimming come from the DNA, and the V and J calls and clone size come from that table. This table holds approximately 130,000 clones, around four fifths found once. This chain uses TRBV6-5 with TRBJ2-1; tentative D call: TRBD2 (7 bases). The sequencing input was peripheral blood. The source is an elderly man with acute or convalescent COVID-19. The DNA of the CDR3 is TGTGCCAGCAGTTATGGGGGGGCAGAAAATGAGCAGTTCTTC. Its translation: CASSYGGAENEQFF.